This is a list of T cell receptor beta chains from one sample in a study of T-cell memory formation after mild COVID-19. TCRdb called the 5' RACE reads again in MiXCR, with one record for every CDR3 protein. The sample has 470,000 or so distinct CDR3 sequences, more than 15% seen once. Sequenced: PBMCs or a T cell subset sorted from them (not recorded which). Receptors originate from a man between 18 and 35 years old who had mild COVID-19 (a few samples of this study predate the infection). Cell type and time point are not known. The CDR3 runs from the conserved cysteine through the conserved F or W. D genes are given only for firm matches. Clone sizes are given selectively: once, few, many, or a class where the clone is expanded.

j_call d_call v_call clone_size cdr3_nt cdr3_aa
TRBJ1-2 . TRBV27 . TGTGCCAGCAGTTCATATGGGGGTAACTATGGCTACACCTTC CASSSYGGNYGYTF
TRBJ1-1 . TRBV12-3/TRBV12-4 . TGTGCCAGCAGTTTAAGTGGGGATTGGAAAGCTTTCTTT CASSLSGDWKAFF
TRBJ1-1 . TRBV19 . TGTGCCACCAGGGAGGGGCACAGCAGGACTGAAGCTTTCTTT CATREGHSRTEAFF
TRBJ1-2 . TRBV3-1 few TGTGCCAGCAGCCAAGATCAAGGGAGTGGCTACACCTTC CASSQDQGSGYTF
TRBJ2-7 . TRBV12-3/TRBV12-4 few TGTGCCAGCAGGTCGACCTTCTACGAGCAGTACTTC CASRSTFYEQYF
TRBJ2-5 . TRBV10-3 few TGTGCCATCAGTGGGTTTGGGCCCTCGAAGGAGACCCAGTACTTC CAISGFGPSKETQYF
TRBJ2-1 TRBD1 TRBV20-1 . TGCAGTGCCAACAGGGGCAATGAGCAGTTCTTC CSANRGNEQFF
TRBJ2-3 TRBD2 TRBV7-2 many TGTGCCAGCAGCACGGGACTAGCGGGAGGACTTAGCACAGATACGCAGTATTTT CASSTGLAGGLSTDTQYF
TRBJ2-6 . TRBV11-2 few TGTGCCAGCAGCTTAGCTAGGGAAGTCAACGTCCTGACTTTC CASSLAREVNVLTF
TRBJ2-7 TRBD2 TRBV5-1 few TGCGCCAGCAGCTTTGGTAGCGGGGGCGGCTCCTACGAGCAGTACTTC CASSFGSGGGSYEQYF
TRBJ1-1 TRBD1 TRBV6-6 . TGTGCCAGCAGTTACTCGGGACAGGGGAAGGGTTTCTTT CASSYSGQGKGFF
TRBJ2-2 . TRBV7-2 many TGTGCCAGCAGCCTCAACGCGAACACCGGGGAGCTGTTTTTT CASSLNANTGELFF
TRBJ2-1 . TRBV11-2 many TGTGCCAGCAGCTTAGCTGGCGTCAGCTACAATGAGCAGTTCTTC CASSLAGVSYNEQFF
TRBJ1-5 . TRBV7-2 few TGTGCCAGCACCAGACAGATGGGGAGCAATCAGCCCCAGCATTTT CASTRQMGSNQPQHF
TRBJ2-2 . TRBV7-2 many TGTGCCAGCAGAACTACCGGGACGGGAAACACCGGGGAGCTGTTTTTT CASRTTGTGNTGELFF
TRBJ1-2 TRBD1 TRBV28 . TGTGCCAGCAGACCGGGACAGGGGTACCGAAACTATGGCTACACCTTC CASRPGQGYRNYGYTF
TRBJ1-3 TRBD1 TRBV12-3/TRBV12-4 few TGTGCCAGCAGCCTCGACAGGGGGCTCAACACCATATATTTT CASSLDRGLNTIYF
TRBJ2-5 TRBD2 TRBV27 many TGTGCCAGCAGTTTGCGCCCGGGAGGCCAAGAGACCCAGTACTTC CASSLRPGGQETQYF
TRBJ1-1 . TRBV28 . TGTGCCAGCAACGCCTACTCAGGGGTGGGGACTGAAGCTTTCTTT CASNAYSGVGTEAFF
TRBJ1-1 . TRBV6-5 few TGTGCCAGCAGTTACCTCTGGACGAACACTGAAGCTTTCTTT CASSYLWTNTEAFF
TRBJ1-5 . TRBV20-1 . TGCAGTGCTAGCCTCGGGTGGACGGGGTCGGTGGGGAATCAGCCCCAGCATTTT CSASLGWTGSVGNQPQHF
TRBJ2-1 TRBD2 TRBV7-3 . TGTGCCAGCAGCTCACCTCCCTCGGCGGGGGGGCACAATGAGCAGTTCTTC CASSSPPSAGGHNEQFF
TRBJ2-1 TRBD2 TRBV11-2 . TGTGCCAGCAGCTTAGTCCCCGGGACTAGTTACAATGAGCAGTTCTTC CASSLVPGTSYNEQFF
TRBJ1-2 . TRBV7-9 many TGTGCCAGCAGCTTAGGGGTTTTGGTTGGCTATGGCTACACCTTC CASSLGVLVGYGYTF
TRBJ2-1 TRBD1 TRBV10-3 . TGTGCCACGACCCGGGACAGGGGTTCCTACAATGAGCAGTTCTTC CATTRDRGSYNEQFF
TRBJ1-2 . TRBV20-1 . TGCAGTGCTGCTGGACATCGAGGGCACTATGGCTACACCTTC CSAAGHRGHYGYTF
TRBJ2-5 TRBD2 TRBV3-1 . TGTGCCAGCAGCCTTCGGGAGGGAAGAGAGACCCAGTACTTC CASSLREGRETQYF
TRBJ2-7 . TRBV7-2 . TGTGCCAGCACCAAGTGGGCAGGCGAGCAGTACTTC CASTKWAGEQYF
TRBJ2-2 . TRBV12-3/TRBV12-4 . TGTGCCAGCAGTTTCAGTCCGAACACCGGGGAGCTGTTTTTT CASSFSPNTGELFF
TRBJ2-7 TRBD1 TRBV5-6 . TGTGCCAGCAGCTGGGGACAGGTTTACTACGAGCAGTACTTC CASSWGQVYYEQYF
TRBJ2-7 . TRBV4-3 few TGCGCCAGCAGCCAAGCCACAGGATCCTACGAGCAGTACTTC CASSQATGSYEQYF
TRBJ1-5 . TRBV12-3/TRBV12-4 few TGTGCCAGCAGCCCCCTGGGGGCTACCAATCAGCCCCAGCATTTT CASSPLGATNQPQHF
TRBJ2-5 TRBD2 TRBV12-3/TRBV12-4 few TGTGCCAGCAGTACTAGCGGGGGGTTAGAGACCCAGTACTTC CASSTSGGLETQYF
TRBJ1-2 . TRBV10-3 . TGTGCCATCAGTGAGTCGGTATCACAGGGAATGGTCGCAGGCTACACCTTC CAISESVSQGMVAGYTF
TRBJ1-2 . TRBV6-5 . TGTGCCAGCAGTTACTGGGCAGGATCCAACTATGGCTACACCTTC CASSYWAGSNYGYTF
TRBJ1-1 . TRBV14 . TGTGCCAGCAGCCTCAACATCCCACCTGAAGCTTTCTTT CASSLNIPPEAFF
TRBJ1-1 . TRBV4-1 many TGCGCCAGCAGCCTCAGGGCGCTGAACACTGAAGCTTTCTTT CASSLRALNTEAFF
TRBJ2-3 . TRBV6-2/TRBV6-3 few TGTGCCAGCACCCGGGACGGAACAGATACGCAGTATTTT CASTRDGTDTQYF
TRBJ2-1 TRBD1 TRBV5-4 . TGTGCCAGCAGCTTCCAGACAGGGAACTACAATGAGCAGTTCTTC CASSFQTGNYNEQFF
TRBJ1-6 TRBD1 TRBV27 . TGTGCCAGCAGCCTGGGACAGGCGTATAATTCACCCCTCCACTTT CASSLGQAYNSPLHF
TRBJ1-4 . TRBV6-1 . TGTGCCAGCCTGGGTGTCGGGGCCCATAATGAAAAACTGTTTTTT CASLGVGAHNEKLFF
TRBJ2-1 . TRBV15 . TGTGCCACCAGCAGAGATTTCGGGTGGCGTGAGCAGTTCTTC CATSRDFGWREQFF
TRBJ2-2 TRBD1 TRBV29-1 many TGCAGCGTTGAAGATAAGGCAGGGGGCCACACCGGGGAGCTGTTTTTT CSVEDKAGGHTGELFF
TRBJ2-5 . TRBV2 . TGTGCCAGCAGTGTTCCGGGGTACCAAGAGACCCAGTACTTC CASSVPGYQETQYF
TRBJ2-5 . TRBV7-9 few TGTGCCAGCAGCTCCCACTTGGAGACCCAGTACTTC CASSSHLETQYF
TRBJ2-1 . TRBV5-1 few TGCGCCAGCAGCCAAAATGACGGTGGTGAGCAGTTCTTC CASSQNDGGEQFF
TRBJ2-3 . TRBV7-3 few TGTGCCAGCCGGAGCTCTAGCACAGATACGCAGTATTTT CASRSSSTDTQYF
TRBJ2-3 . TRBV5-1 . TGCGCCAGCAGCTTCGATCGACAAGATACGCAGTATTTT CASSFDRQDTQYF
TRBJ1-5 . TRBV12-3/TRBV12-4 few TGTGCCAGCGGTGTGTATACAGGCCGCCGGGATCAGCCCCAGCATTTT CASGVYTGRRDQPQHF
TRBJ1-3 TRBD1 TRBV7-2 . TGTGCCAGCAGCGTCACAGGGGGAAGCTCTGGAAACACCATATATTTT CASSVTGGSSGNTIYF
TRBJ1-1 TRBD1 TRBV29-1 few TGCAGCGTTGAGGGACAGGGCTATGAAGCTTTCTTT CSVEGQGYEAFF
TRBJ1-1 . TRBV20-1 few TGCAGTGCTAGAGATGGCCAGTTTTCGAACACTGAAGCTTTCTTT CSARDGQFSNTEAFF